Listed here is a single T cell receptor (beta chain). Its target is not known. Via MiXCR, TCRdb re-called the reads, giving one row per CDR3 protein. The table shows over 250,000 distinct CDR3 sequences, with about 20% occurring only once. The data originate from a study of T cell repertoires in cytomegalovirus infection. Study details: As its CMV epitopes, the study selected recently identified HLA-C-restricted and well-studied HLA-B-restricted targets. In public TCR beta signatures, there were indications of both CMV infection and matching HLA type. Findings and limits, study-wide: The ex vivo response showed dominance by HLA-C-restricted CMV-specific TCR beta clonotypes.

Germline trimming cut 5 bases from V and 2 bases from J; bases unmatched to any gene: 8. This CDR3 has 15 residues. This specimen was cultured PBMCs, taken from culture after CMV antigen stimulation. This clonotype was obtained from a human donor in good health (CMV status not recorded). Some clones in this sample may be carry-over from other donors' samples. This sequence joins TRBV12-3 or TRBV12-4 and TRBJ2-7; 8 nucleotides match TRBD2. CDR3: CASSPSGRLTYEQYF. Here the CDR3 DNA reads TGTGCCAGCAGTCCTAGCGGGCGGCTAACCTACGAGCAGTACTTC.